This passage covers 9 T cell receptor beta chains from one sample sequenced in a study of T cell responses to AZD1222 COVID-19 vaccine (dated by TCRdb to the early 2020s). Preparation of the library involved the immunoSEQ multiplex PCR assay. Entries here come from immuneACCESS through TCRdb and include only in-frame sequences with V and J called. Some clones fail to appear in such tables; in the studies checked, an unresolved V gene covers under half of the shortfall, and the cause of the remainder is unknown. Counted in this sample were about 120,000 clones; 90% of them appeared once. The top ten constitute 7.2% of the sample. Sample time point, as interpreted from the label and publication: baseline before first vaccination. The material was peripheral blood, obtained on day 0 of AZD1222 vaccination. The receptors originated from an adult in good health.

The chain links TRBV28 to TRBJ1-6; D gene unclear. Germline CDR1 reads MDHEN; CDR2 reads SYDVKM. There are 12 residues in the CDR3. Trimming removed 2 bases at V and 8 bases at J, with 4 bases between. This CDR3 reads CASSLSHSPLHF. In DNA, the CDR3 is TGTGCCAGCAGTTTAAGCCATTCACCCCTCCACTTT.

The V gene is TRBV30, the J gene TRBJ2-7; 7 bases line up with TRBD2. This CDR3 has 13 amino acids. The J segment lost 0 bases and the V segment lost 4 bases, leaving 3 bases of the junction unmatched. Germline lookup yields CDR1 GTSNPN and CDR2 SVGIG (reference sequence). The CDR3 coding sequence is TGTGCCTGGACTGGCGGGAGCTCCTACGAGCAGTACTTC. This codes for CAWTGGSSYEQYF. Based on the CDR3 plus reference TRBV30 and TRBJ2-7, the full variable domain is SQTIHQWPATLVQPVGSPLSLECTVEGTSNPNLYWYRQAAGRGLQLLFYSVGIGQISSEVPQNLSASRPQDRQFILSSKKLLLSDSGFYLCAWTGGSSYEQYFGPGTRLTVT.

The V call is TRBV5-1, the J call TRBJ2-1; TRBD2 might be the D (5 bases). CDR1 is SGHRS, CDR2 YFSETQ, per germline. The V end lost 3 bases, the J end lost 7 bases, and 20 bases lay between the germline ends. The CDR3 length is 16 residues. DNA for the CDR3: TGCGCCAGCAGCTCATTAGCGTCCAGAGCGGTTAATGAGCAGTTCTTC. Residues: CASSSLASRAVNEQFF. Complete variable domain (other parts from reference TRBV5-1 and TRBJ2-1): KAGVTQTPRYLIKTRGQQVTLSCSPISGHRSVSWYQQTPGQGLQFLFEYFSETQRNKGNFPGRFSGRQFSNSRSEMNVSTLELGDSALYLCASSSLASRAVNEQFFGPGTRLTVL.

V is TRBV6-5 and J is TRBJ2-1; 9 bases are shared with TRBD2. The CDR3 has 13 residues. Per germline, CDR1 MNHEY and CDR2 SVGAGI. Trimming took 8 bases from V and 5 from J; bases not matched to a gene: 4. The CDR3 region has the DNA TGTGCCAGCTTAGCGGGGGAAGACAATGAGCAGTTCTTC. As protein: CASLAGEDNEQFF.

The chain employs TRBV6-6 and TRBJ2-7; 8 nucleotides align to TRBD1. Germline lookup yields CDR1 MNHNY and CDR2 SVGAGI (reference sequence). V was clipped by 2 bases and J by 6 bases; unmatched bases: 6. This CDR3 comprises 14 residues. The CDR3: CASSYGTGGGEQYF. The CDR3 DNA sequence: TGTGCCAGCAGTTACGGCACAGGGGGAGGCGAGCAGTACTTC.

The chain links TRBV28 to TRBJ1-6; the D gene is possibly TRBD1 (5 bases). CDR3 size: 13 residues. CDR1 and CDR2 (germline): MDHEN, SYDVKM. Trimming left V 5 bases short and J 7 bases short, with 9 bases between. As DNA, the CDR3 is TGTGCCAGCAGTCTACGACAGAATTCACCCCTCCACTTT. Its protein is CASSLRQNSPLHF. The full variable domain, its missing parts supplied by reference TRBV28 and TRBJ1-6, is DVKVTQSSRYLVKRTGEKVFLECVQDMDHENMFWYRQDPGLGLRLIYFSYDVKMKEKGDIPEGYSVSREKKERFSLILESASTNQTSMYLCASSLRQNSPLHFGNGTRLTVT.

This clone came up many times. This chain uses TRBV19 with TRBJ2-7; 13 bases fit TRBD2. The CDR3 has 15 residues. Germline values: CDR1 LNHDA, CDR2 SQIVND (reference sequence). Losses at the gene ends were 4 bases for V and 3 bases for J; bases not matched to a gene: 3. CDR3 amino acids: CASSTGTSGDYEQYF. The CDR3 DNA reads TGTGCCAGTAGTACCGGGACTAGCGGGGACTACGAGCAGTACTTC.

V gene TRBV19 combines with J gene TRBJ2-6, with D perhaps given as TRBD1 or TRBD2 (6 bases each). Germline CDR1 is LNHDA and CDR2 is SQIVND (reference sequence). The CDR3 has 15 residues. The ends were cut back, 4 bases at V and 2 bases at J, with 9 bases in the middle. The CDR3 DNA reads TGTGCCAGTAGTAGAGGGGGGACTGGGGCCAACGTCCTGACTTTC. As protein: CASSRGGTGANVLTF.

The chain uses TRBV19 and TRBJ1-5; 7 positions agree with TRBD1. Germline CDR1 and CDR2: LNHDA and SQIVND (reference sequence). Losses at the gene ends were 6 bases for V and 6 bases for J; bases not matched to a gene: 8. The CDR3 loop spans 14 amino acids. The CDR3 loop reads CASRVTGVAQPQHF. DNA for the CDR3: TGTGCCAGTAGGGTAACAGGGGTAGCTCAGCCCCAGCATTTT.